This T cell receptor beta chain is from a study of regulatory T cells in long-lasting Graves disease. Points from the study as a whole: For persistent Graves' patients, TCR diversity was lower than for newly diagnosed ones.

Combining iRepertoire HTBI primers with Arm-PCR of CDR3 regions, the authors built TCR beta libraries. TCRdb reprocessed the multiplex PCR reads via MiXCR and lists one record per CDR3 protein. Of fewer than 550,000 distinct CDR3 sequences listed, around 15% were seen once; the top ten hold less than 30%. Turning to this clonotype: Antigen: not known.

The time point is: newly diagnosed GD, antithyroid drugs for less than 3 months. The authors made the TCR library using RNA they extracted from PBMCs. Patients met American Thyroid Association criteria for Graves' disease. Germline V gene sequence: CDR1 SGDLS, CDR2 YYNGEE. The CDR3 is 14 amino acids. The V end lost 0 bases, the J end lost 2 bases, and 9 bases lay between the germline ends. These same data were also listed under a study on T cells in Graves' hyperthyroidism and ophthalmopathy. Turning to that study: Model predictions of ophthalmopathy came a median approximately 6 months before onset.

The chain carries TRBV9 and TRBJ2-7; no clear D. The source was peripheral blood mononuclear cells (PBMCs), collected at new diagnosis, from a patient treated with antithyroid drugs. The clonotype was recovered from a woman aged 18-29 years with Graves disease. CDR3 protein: CASSVAGSTYEQYF. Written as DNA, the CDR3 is TGTGCCAGCAGCGTAGCGGGCAGCACCTACGAGCAGTACTTC.